Listed here is a single TCR beta chain. Compared with germline, one end of the junction differs, possibly owing to a read error. The data were taken from a study of blood T cell repertoires in COVID-19. Study in general: Samples representing acute and convalescent COVID-19 were sourced from the United States, Italy and Spain. T cells, B-cell-depleted T cells, or PBMCs supplied cDNA or gDNA.

Clones were read by immunoSEQ multiplex PCR, and TCRdb kept only the in-frame ones, dropping some. The profile covers hundreds of thousands of clones, with roughly 87% appearing a single time and over 1.5% taken by the ten largest. Individuals drawn from 24 US areas were about 18 to 95 years old. Grouping used clinical history reported by participants in a survey and questionnaire. The clonotype was recovered from a young woman with acute COVID-19. Sequencing input: PBMCs or T cells enriched from blood (not recorded which).

The CDR3 here is CASSYRQQETQYF. CDR3 nucleotides: TGTGCCAGCAGCTACAGACAGCAAGAGACCCAATACTTC. The chain couples TRBV5-6 to TRBJ2-5; a weak D match, TRBD1 (5 bases). CDR3 length equals 13 residues. Germline-derived CDR1 and CDR2 are SGHDT and YYEEEE.